Following are 19 T cell receptor beta chains from one sample sequenced in a study of T cells in Graves' hyperthyroidism and ophthalmopathy. From RNA transcripts, TCR beta CDR3 regions were amplified. An initial round of RT-PCR targeting the TCR CDR3 relied on the HTBI primer set. TCRdb processed the multiplex PCR reads anew with MiXCR; each CDR3 protein has one entry. The sample contains about 130,000 distinct CDR3 sequences, roughly a fifth of which appear only once. The sequencing input was blood. The receptors shown here come from a woman aged 50 to 60 with Graves' hyperthyroidism that later progressed to Graves' ophthalmopathy.

This chain connects TRBV7-8 to TRBJ2-3; D is undetermined. The CDR3 totals 15 residues. Germline CDR1 SGHVS, CDR2 FQNEAQ. V lost 3 bases and J lost 8, with 18 bases in between. The chain's CDR3 is CASSFDPPATSTQYF. CDR3 sequence (DNA): TGTGCCAGCAGCTTCGACCCCCCAGCGACTTCTACGCAGTATTTT.

V and J are TRBV6-1 and TRBJ1-2; 7 bases agree with TRBD1. The trim removed 9 bases at V and 4 bases at J, leaving 17 bases unmatched. Germline V gene sequence: CDR1 MNHNS, CDR2 SASEGT. This CDR3 is built from 16 residues. This chain's CDR3 is CASRPGQAPPPYGYTF. The DNA for the CDR3 is TGTGCCAGTCGGCCCGGACAGGCACCCCCACCCTATGGCTACACCTTC.

The rearrangement uses TRBV6-5 and TRBJ1-2; weak D call: TRBD1 (6 bases). V was pared by 4 bases and J by 8 bases, with 17 bases between. CDR3 length equals 14 residues. Germline loops: CDR1 MNHEY, CDR2 SVGAGI. The CDR3 loop reads CASSSTSGVNGYTF. CDR3 DNA sequence: TGTGCCAGCAGTTCGACGTCAGGGGTGAACGGCTACACCTTC.

This chain uses TRBV18 with TRBJ1-5; D uncertain. The germline gives CDR1 KGHSH, CDR2 LQKENI. Trimming removed 1 base from V and 1 base from J, with 11 bases in between. CDR3 length equals 16 residues. The CDR3 sequence is CASSPRNSISNQPQHF. Written as DNA, the CDR3 is TGTGCCAGCTCACCACGAAACAGTATCAGCAATCAGCCCCAGCATTTT. Looking up the rest from reference TRBV18 and TRBJ1-5 gives the full variable domain: NAGVMQNPRHLVRRRGQEARLRCSPMKGHSHVYWYRQLPEEGLKFMVYLQKENIIDESGMPKERFSAEFPKEGPSILRIQQVVRGDSAAYFCASSPRNSISNQPQHFGDGTRLSIL.

This clonotype was recorded at least ten times. This chain uses TRBV2 with TRBJ1-1; tentatively, D is TRBD1 (5 bases). Trimming pared 7 bases from V and 1 base from J, leaving 10 bases between. This CDR3 is 13 amino acids long. Germline V gene data show CDR1 as SNHLY and CDR2 as FYNNEI. Written as DNA, the CDR3 is TGTGCCAGCACACAAGGACAGAACACTGAAGCTTTCTTT. This sequence encodes CASTQGQNTEAFF. Using reference TRBV2 and TRBJ1-1 for the parts outside the CDR3, the full variable domain is EPEVTQTPSHQVTQMGQEVILRCVPISNHLYFYWYRQILGQKVEFLVSFYNNEISEKSEIFDDQFSVERPDGSNFTLKIRSTKLEDSAMYFCASTQGQNTEAFFGQGTRLTVV.

This clonotype was counted many times. The rearrangement uses TRBV12-3 or TRBV12-4 and TRBJ2-2, with D perhaps TRBD2 (5 bases). Trimming stripped 4 bases from V and 2 bases from J, with 14 bases between. CDR3 length: 16 residues. The CDR3 DNA reads TGTGCCAGCAGTTGGACCGGGGTTGGAAACACCGGGGAGCTGTTTTTT. Encoded protein: CASSWTGVGNTGELFF.

This clonotype showed up many times. This chain connects TRBV6-1 to TRBJ2-7; D not certain. Deletions cut 6 bases from V and 3 bases from J, with 9 bases between. Germline V gene data show CDR1 as MNHNS and CDR2 as SASEGT. The CDR3 extends over 12 amino acids. The CDR3 region is CASSQNDYEQYF. CDR3 DNA: TGTGCCAGCAGCCAGAATGACTACGAGCAGTACTTC.

The chain combines TRBV11-2 with TRBJ1-1; D not certain. Germline CDR1 and CDR2: SGHAT and FQNNGV. CDR3 length: 15 residues. Trimming took off 5 bases at V and 1 base at J, with 14 bases between the two ends. This CDR3 reads CASSREPEGNTEAFF. The CDR3 bases are TGTGCCAGCAGCCGAGAGCCGGAGGGGAACACTGAAGCTTTCTTT.

This clonotype was seen a handful of times. V is TRBV27 and J is TRBJ2-7, with unresolved D. The CDR3 extends over 13 amino acids. Germline loops: CDR1 MNHEY, CDR2 SMNVEV (reference sequence). V was cut by 2 bases and J by 2 bases, with 7 bases left in between. This CDR3 reads CASSLGGPYEQYF. In DNA form, the CDR3 reads TGTGCCAGCAGTTTAGGTGGCCCCTACGAGCAGTACTTC.

In this sample, this clonotype turned up a few times. One junction end disagrees with the germline gene, perhaps due to a read error. This chain joins TRBV11-2 and TRBJ2-1; 9 bases align to TRBD1. Near its end, the DNA agrees better with TRBJ2-7, so the J call may be wrong. In germline, CDR1 is SGHAT, CDR2 FQNNGV. The CDR3 contains 14 residues. The CDR3 DNA reads TGTGTCAGCAGCTTCACAACAGGGGGCAATGAGCAGTACTTC. This translates into CVSSFTTGGNEQYF.

This clonotype was recorded a few times. The gene calls are TRBV6-1 and TRBJ2-2; 11 bases agree with TRBD1. The CDR3 has 15 amino acids. The V gene's germline CDR1 is MNHNS and CDR2 SASEGT. V shed 7 bases, J shed 6 bases, and the junction held 7 bases outside the gene matches. The CDR3 protein is CASKLGTGGSGELFF. The DNA of the CDR3 is TGTGCCAGCAAGTTGGGGACAGGGGGTTCCGGGGAGCTGTTTTTT.

This clonotype was found many times. This sequence joins TRBV5-1 and TRBJ1-1; D may be TRBD1 (5 bases). V lost 7 bases, J lost 1 base, and 11 bases lay in between. CDR1 is SGHRS and CDR2 is YFSETQ in the germline V gene. The CDR3 consists of 13 residues. CDR3 sequence (DNA): TGCGCCAGCGCGACAAGGGGGAACACTGAAGCTTTCTTT. Translated, it gives CASATRGNTEAFF.

This clonotype appeared a few times. The chain uses TRBV28 and TRBJ2-7, with 7 positions matching TRBD1. The CDR3 is 17 amino acids. With 1 base clipped from V and 5 bases from J, the junction kept 14 bases outside the gene matches. Germline V gene lookup returns CDR1 MDHEN and CDR2 SYDVKM. This CDR3 is CASSLSRPGTVRHEQYF. The CDR3 DNA follows: TGTGCCAGCAGTTTATCACGCCCCGGGACAGTCCGCCACGAGCAGTACTTC. The full variable domain, in which reference TRBV28 and TRBJ2-7 provide the parts outside the CDR3, is DVKVTQSSRYLVKRTGEKVFLECVQDMDHENMFWYRQDPGLGLRLIYFSYDVKMKEKGDIPEGYSVSREKKERFSLILESASTNQTSMYLCASSLSRPGTVRHEQYFGPGTRLTVT.

This sequence joins TRBV15 and TRBJ2-2; TRBD1 aligns across 8 bases. CDR1 and CDR2 from the germline V gene are LNHNV and YYDKDF (reference sequence). The CDR3 extends over 20 amino acids. V trimming: 0 bases; J trimming: 4 bases; junction bases outside the gene matches: 16. The CDR3 sequence: CATSRDIGKGGQVPTGELFF. The CDR3 region has the DNA TGTGCCACCAGCAGAGATATTGGGAAAGGGGGACAGGTGCCCACCGGGGAGCTGTTTTTT.

The gene calls are TRBV11-2 and TRBJ2-1; 10 bases match TRBD2. V was pared by 4 bases and J by 0 bases, with 9 bases of the junction left unmatched. The CDR3 extends over 18 amino acids. The germline gives CDR1 SGHAT, CDR2 FQNNGV. CDR3 region: CASSSWGSGRYSYNEQFF. The CDR3, as DNA: TGTGCCAGCAGCTCGTGGGGTAGCGGGAGGTACTCCTACAATGAGCAGTTCTTC.

This clonotype was picked up many times. Written as DNA, the CDR3 is TGTGCCTGGAGTGTCACCCCCTCCACCTACGAGCAGTACTTC. Translation: CAWSVTPSTYEQYF. This chain joins TRBV30 and TRBJ2-7; D gene ambiguous. There are 14 residues in the CDR3. From germline, CDR1 is GTSNPN and CDR2 SVGIG (reference sequence). Trimming removed 0 bases from V and 2 bases from J, with 11 bases in between.

This clonotype turned up a few times. The gene calls are TRBV20-1 and TRBJ2-1, with TRBD1 identical over 9 bases. CDR3 length equals 14 residues. V shed 5 bases and J 4 bases; nucleotides not matched to a gene: 6. Germline CDR1 DFQATT, CDR2 SNEGSKA (reference sequence). In nucleotides, the CDR3 is TGCAGTGCTTCCGCCGGGACAGGGTACAATGAGCAGTTCTTC. Residues: CSASAGTGYNEQFF.

This clonotype was detected ten times or more. The chain uses TRBV18 and TRBJ2-2; no definite D call. Germline V gene sequence: CDR1 KGHSH, CDR2 LQKENI. The CDR3 contains 15 residues. With 6 bases removed from V and 1 base from J, the gap between germline ends came to 12 bases. CDR3 loop: CASSHSRKNTGELFF. CDR3 coding DNA: TGTGCCAGCTCTCACAGCCGGAAGAACACCGGGGAGCTGTTTTTT.

The gene calls are TRBV6-2 or TRBV6-3 and TRBJ1-2; D not certain. Trimming pared 5 bases from V and 3 bases from J, leaving 13 bases between. The CDR3 is 14 residues long. Germline V lookup: CDR1 MNHEY, CDR2 SVGEGT. The CDR3 is CASSPNPEDYGYTF. The CDR3 region has the DNA TGTGCCAGCAGTCCTAATCCGGAGGACTATGGCTACACCTTC.